A selection of T cell receptor beta chains follows, all from one sample in a study of cytomegalovirus exposure and HLA in healthy donors. TCRdb's copy holds only in-frame clones and misses some; the assay was immunoSEQ multiplex PCR. Of 150,000 to 200,000 clones listed, around four fifths were seen once; the top ten hold 1.1%. Sequencing input: PBMCs. The origin of the receptors is a woman in her thirties or forties in good health and CMV-seronegative. CDR3s include the opening cysteine and the closing phenylalanine or tryptophan. A D gene is named only where the DNA matches it firmly. Clone size is shown for a subset of rows, as once, few, many or a class of expanded clone.

D gene	clone size	J gene	V gene	CDR3 protein	CDR3 DNA
NA	NA	TRBJ2-5	TRBV5-1	CASSPLLELETQYF	TGCGCCAGCAGCCCCTTGTTGGAGCTAGAGACCCAGTACTTC
NA	NA	TRBJ2-7	TRBV9	CASSEGSSSYEQYF	TGTGCCAGCAGCGAGGGGTCTAGCTCCTACGAGCAGTACTTC
NA	NA	TRBJ1-3	TRBV5-1	CASSLTTGGSGLAGNTIYF	TGCGCCAGCAGCTTAACTACGGGGGGGTCTGGGCTTGCTGGAAACACCATATATTTT
TRBD1	NA	TRBJ2-1	TRBV7-2	CASSLQGALSEQFF	TGTGCCAGCAGCTTACAGGGGGCGCTTAGTGAGCAGTTCTTC
TRBD2	NA	TRBJ2-3	TRBV11-3	CASSPGTSGRTDTQYF	TGTGCCAGCAGCCCCGGGACTAGCGGGAGAACAGATACGCAGTATTTT
TRBD2	NA	TRBJ2-1	TRBV5-6	CASSSGLAGEEQFF	TGTGCCAGCAGCTCAGGACTAGCGGGAGAAGAGCAGTTCTTC
NA	NA	TRBJ1-3	TRBV28	CASSDPGQSQGNTIYF	TGTGCCAGCAGCGACCCAGGACAGAGTCAAGGAAACACCATATATTTT
NA	NA	TRBJ2-5	TRBV19	CASSPGLKGETQYF	TGTGCCAGTAGCCCGGGACTTAAGGGTGAGACCCAGTACTTC
NA	few	TRBJ1-2	TRBV21-1	CASSGRPGQGTKGYTF	TGTGCCAGCAGCGGAAGACCGGGACAGGGTACGAAAGGCTACACCTTC
TRBD2	NA	TRBJ2-1	TRBV5-4	CASSLAGGGINNEQFF	TGTGCCAGCAGCTTGGCCGGGGGAGGGATAAACAATGAGCAGTTCTTC
TRBD2	NA	TRBJ2-3	TRBV7-2	CASSLVGGRAADTQYF	TGTGCCAGCAGCTTAGTCGGCGGGAGGGCCGCTGATACGCAGTATTTT
NA	NA	TRBJ2-3	TRBV7-2	CASSLEPGVDTQYF	TGTGCCAGCAGCTTAGAGCCCGGGGTAGATACGCAGTATTTT
TRBD2	NA	TRBJ2-1	TRBV4-3	CASSRSSPTSGSAYEQFF	TGCGCCAGCAGCCGAAGTTCCCCCACTAGCGGGAGTGCCTATGAGCAGTTCTTC
TRBD2	NA	TRBJ2-3	TRBV11-3	CASSWTSGRSDTQYF	TGTGCCAGCAGCTGGACTAGCGGGAGATCGGATACGCAGTATTTT
NA	NA	TRBJ1-1	TRBV19	CASSLTGRNTEAFF	TGTGCCAGTAGTCTGACAGGACGGAACACTGAAGCTTTCTTT
NA	NA	TRBJ2-7	TRBV15	CATSRDREAYEQYF	TGTGCCACCAGCAGAGATCGGGAAGCCTACGAGCAGTACTTC
TRBD2	NA	TRBJ2-3	TRBV2	CASTSGYTDTQYF	TGTGCCAGCACTAGCGGATACACAGATACGCAGTATTTT
NA	few	TRBJ1-1	TRBV2	CASSEGTNTEAFF	TGTGCCAGCAGTGAGGGGACTAACACTGAAGCTTTCTTT
TRBD1	NA	TRBJ1-5	TRBV6-1	CASSEEVGQGRQPQHF	TGTGCCAGCAGTGAAGAAGTTGGACAGGGGAGACAGCCCCAGCATTTT
NA	NA	TRBJ1-1	TRBV4-1	CASSQDLLQGDAEAFF	TGCGCCAGCAGCCAAGATCTATTACAGGGTGACGCTGAAGCTTTCTTT
NA	few	TRBJ2-7	TRBV11-2	CASSLAVSYEQYF	TGTGCCAGCAGCTTAGCTGTCTCCTACGAGCAGTACTTC
TRBD2	NA	TRBJ2-3	TRBV7-2	CASSLDLVAGVGVDTQYF	TGTGCCAGCAGCTTAGATCTCGTGGCGGGAGTGGGGGTAGATACGCAGTATTTT
TRBD2	NA	TRBJ2-1	TRBV7-2	CASSLEREGNEQFF	TGTGCCAGCAGCTTAGAGCGGGAGGGAAATGAGCAGTTCTTC
NA	NA	TRBJ2-7	TRBV9	CASSVGPTSYEQYF	TGTGCCAGCAGCGTAGGTCCTACCTCCTACGAGCAGTACTTC
TRBD1	NA	TRBJ2-1	TRBV27	CASSLSEGASNEQFF	TGTGCCAGCAGTTTATCCGAGGGGGCTAGCAATGAGCAGTTCTTC
NA	NA	TRBJ2-1	TRBV27	CASSLSEGINEQFF	TGTGCCAGCAGTTTATCGGAGGGCATCAATGAGCAGTTCTTC
NA	NA	TRBJ1-6	TRBV18	CASSLSRDSPLHF	TGTGCCAGCTCACTCTCCCGAGATTCACCCCTCCACTTT
NA	NA	TRBJ2-3	TRBV4-3	CASSQDGETTVTDTQYF	TGCGCCAGCAGCCAAGATGGGGAGACTACCGTCACAGATACGCAGTATTTT
NA	NA	TRBJ2-7	TRBV29-1	CSVVSLVYEQYF	TGCAGCGTTGTTAGCTTAGTCTACGAGCAGTACTTC
TRBD1	few	TRBJ1-2	TRBV30	CAWSPLDRGGGYTF	TGTGCCTGGAGTCCACTCGACAGGGGAGGTGGCTACACCTTC
TRBD2	NA	TRBJ2-1	TRBV4-3	CASSLSQGLAGYNEQFF	TGCGCCAGCAGCCTCTCCCAGGGACTAGCGGGATACAATGAGCAGTTCTTC
NA	NA	TRBJ2-5	TRBV7-3	CASSLGARGTQYF	TGTGCCAGCAGCTTAGGAGCCCGGGGGACCCAGTACTTC
NA	NA	TRBJ2-7	TRBV13	CASSPPPSVSTYEQYF	TGTGCCAGCAGCCCACCTCCTAGCGTATCCACCTACGAGCAGTACTTC
NA	NA	TRBJ2-1	TRBV27	CASVPSRSYNEQFF	TGTGCCAGCGTCCCTAGCAGGAGTTACAATGAGCAGTTCTTC
NA	NA	TRBJ2-1	TRBV5-1	CASSLDREDNEQFF	TGCGCCAGCAGCTTGGATAGGGAGGACAATGAGCAGTTCTTC
TRBD1	NA	TRBJ2-5	TRBV29-1	CSGGQGSGETQYF	TGCAGCGGCGGACAGGGGAGTGGAGAGACCCAGTACTTC
NA	NA	TRBJ1-2	TRBV27	CASSSDLDYGYTF	TGTGCCAGCAGTTCTGACTTGGACTATGGCTACACCTTC
TRBD2	NA	TRBJ2-2	TRBV5-6	CASSHRITSGWGGTGELFF	TGTGCCAGCAGCCACCGAATTACTAGCGGGTGGGGGGGCACCGGGGAGCTGTTTTTT